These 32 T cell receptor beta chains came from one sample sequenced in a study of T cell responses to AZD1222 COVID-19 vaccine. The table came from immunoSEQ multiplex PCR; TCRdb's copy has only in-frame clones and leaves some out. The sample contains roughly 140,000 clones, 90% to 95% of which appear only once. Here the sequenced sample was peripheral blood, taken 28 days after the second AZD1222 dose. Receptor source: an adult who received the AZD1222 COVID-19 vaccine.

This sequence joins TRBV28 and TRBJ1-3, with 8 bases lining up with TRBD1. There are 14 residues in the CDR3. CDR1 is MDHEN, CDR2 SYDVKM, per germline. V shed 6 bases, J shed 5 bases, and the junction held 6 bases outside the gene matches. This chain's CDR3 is CASSRDRGRNTIYF. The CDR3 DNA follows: TGTGCCAGCAGCAGAGACAGGGGTAGAAACACCATATATTTT.

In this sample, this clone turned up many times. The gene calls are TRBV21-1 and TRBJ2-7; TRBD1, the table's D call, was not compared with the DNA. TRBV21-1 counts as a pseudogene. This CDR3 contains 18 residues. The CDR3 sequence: CASSNGHASRTPSYEQYF. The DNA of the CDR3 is TGTGCCAGCAGCAATGGCCACGCCTCCAGAACCCCTTCCTACGAGCAGTACTTC.

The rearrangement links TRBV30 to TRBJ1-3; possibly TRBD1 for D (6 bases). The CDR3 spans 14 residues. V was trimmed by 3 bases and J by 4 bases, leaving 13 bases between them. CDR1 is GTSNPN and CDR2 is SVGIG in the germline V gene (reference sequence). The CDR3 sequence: CAWSDWTAGNTIYF. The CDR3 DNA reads TGTGCCTGGAGCGATTGGACAGCCGGAAACACCATATATTTT.

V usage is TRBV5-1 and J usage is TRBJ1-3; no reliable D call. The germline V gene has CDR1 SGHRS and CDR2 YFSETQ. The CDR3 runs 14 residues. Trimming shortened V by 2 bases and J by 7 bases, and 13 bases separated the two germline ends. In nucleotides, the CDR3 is TGCGCCAGCAGCTTAACGCGGGCCGAGAACACCATATATTTT. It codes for CASSLTRAENTIYF.

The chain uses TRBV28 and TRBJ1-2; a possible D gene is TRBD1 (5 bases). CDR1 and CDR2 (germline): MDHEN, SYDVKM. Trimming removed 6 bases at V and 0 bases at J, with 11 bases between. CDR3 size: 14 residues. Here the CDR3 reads CASSQDRANYGYTF. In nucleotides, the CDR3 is TGTGCCAGCAGCCAAGACAGAGCTAACTATGGCTACACCTTC.

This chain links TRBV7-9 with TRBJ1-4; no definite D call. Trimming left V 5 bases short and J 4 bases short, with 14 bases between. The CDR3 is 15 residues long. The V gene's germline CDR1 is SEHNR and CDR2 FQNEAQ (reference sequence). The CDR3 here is CASSPNGVLNEKLFF. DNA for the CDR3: TGTGCCAGCAGCCCTAATGGGGTCCTTAATGAAAAACTGTTTTTT.

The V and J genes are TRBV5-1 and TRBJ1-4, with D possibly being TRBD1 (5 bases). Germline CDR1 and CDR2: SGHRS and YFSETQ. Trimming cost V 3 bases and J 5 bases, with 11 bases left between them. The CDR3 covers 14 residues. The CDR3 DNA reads TGCGCCAGCAGCTCGGGCCGGGGGAATGAAAAACTGTTTTTT. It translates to CASSSGRGNEKLFF.

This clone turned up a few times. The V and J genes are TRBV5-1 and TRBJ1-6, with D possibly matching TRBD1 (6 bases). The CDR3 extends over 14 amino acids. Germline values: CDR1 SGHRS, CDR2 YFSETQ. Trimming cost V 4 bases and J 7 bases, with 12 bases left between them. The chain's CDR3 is CASSTGQRNSPLHF. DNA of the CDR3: TGCGCCAGCAGCACAGGACAGCGCAATTCACCCCTCCACTTT.

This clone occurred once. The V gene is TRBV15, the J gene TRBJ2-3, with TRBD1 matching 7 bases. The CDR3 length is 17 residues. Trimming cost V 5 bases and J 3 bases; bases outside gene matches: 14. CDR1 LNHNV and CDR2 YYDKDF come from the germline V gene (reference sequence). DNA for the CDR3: TGTGCCACCAGCCGTCCGCCCCCGGGACAGAGGACAGATACGCAGTATTTT. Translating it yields CATSRPPPGQRTDTQYF.

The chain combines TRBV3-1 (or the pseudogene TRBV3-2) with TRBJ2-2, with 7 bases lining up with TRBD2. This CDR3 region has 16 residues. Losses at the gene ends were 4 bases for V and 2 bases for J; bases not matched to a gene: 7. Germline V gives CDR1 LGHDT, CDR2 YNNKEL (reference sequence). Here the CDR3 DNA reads TGTGCCAGCAGCCCCATAGCGGGTCTCAACACCGGGGAGCTGTTTTTT. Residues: CASSPIAGLNTGELFF.

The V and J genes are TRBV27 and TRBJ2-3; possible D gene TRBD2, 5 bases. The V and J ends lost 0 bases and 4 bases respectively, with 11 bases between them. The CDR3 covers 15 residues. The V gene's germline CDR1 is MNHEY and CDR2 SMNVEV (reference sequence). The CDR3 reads CASSLSWGDADTQYF. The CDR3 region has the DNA TGTGCCAGCAGTTTATCCTGGGGAGATGCAGATACGCAGTATTTT.

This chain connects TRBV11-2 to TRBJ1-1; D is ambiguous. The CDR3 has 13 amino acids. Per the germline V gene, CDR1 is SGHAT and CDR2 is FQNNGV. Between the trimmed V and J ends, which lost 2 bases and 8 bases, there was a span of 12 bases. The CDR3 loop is CASSLSGVEEAFF. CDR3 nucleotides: TGTGCCAGCAGCTTATCCGGGGTAGAGGAAGCTTTCTTT.

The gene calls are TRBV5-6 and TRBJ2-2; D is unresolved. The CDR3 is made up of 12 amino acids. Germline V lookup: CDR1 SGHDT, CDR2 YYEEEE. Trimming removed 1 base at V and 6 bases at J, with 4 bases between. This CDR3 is CASSLLSGELFF. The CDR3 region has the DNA TGTGCCAGCAGCTTGTTATCCGGGGAGCTGTTTTTT.

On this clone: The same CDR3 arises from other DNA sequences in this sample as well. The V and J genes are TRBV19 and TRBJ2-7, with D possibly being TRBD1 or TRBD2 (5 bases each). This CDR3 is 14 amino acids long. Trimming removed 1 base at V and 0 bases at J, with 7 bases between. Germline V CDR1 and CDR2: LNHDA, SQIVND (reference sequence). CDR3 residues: CASSIVGASYEQYF. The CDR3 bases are TGTGCCAGTAGTATAGTCGGGGCCTCCTACGAGCAGTACTTC.

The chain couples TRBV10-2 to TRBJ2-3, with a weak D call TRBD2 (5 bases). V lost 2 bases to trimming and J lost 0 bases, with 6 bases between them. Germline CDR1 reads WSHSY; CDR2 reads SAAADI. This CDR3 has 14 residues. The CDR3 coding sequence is TGCGCCAGCAGTGAGGGCGGGAGCACAGATACGCAGTATTTT. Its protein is CASSEGGSTDTQYF.

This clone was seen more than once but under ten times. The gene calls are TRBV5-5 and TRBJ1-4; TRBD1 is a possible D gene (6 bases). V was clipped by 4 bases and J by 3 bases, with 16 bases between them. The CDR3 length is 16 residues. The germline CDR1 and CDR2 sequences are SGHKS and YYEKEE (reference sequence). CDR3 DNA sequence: TGTGCCAGCAGCCGGGGGGCGCTCGGGGCTAATGAAAAACTGTTTTTT. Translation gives CASSRGALGANEKLFF. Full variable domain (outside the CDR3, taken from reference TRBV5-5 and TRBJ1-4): DAGVTQSPTHLIKTRGQQVTLRCSPISGHKSVSWYQQVLGQGPQFIFQYYEKEERGRGNFPDRFSARQFPNYSSELNVNALLLGDSALYLCASSRGALGANEKLFFGSGTQLSVL.

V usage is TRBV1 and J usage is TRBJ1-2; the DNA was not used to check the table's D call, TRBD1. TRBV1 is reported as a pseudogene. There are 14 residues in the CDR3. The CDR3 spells CTSSLLQGAKATTF. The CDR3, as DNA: TGCACCAGCAGCCTCTTACAGGGGGCGAAGGCCACCACCTTC.

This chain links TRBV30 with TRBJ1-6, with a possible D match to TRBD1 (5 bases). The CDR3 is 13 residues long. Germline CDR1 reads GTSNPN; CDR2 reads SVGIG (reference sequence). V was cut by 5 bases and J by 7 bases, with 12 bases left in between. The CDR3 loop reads CAWGGLRNSPLHF. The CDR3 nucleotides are TGTGCCTGGGGGGGACTGAGGAATTCACCCCTCCACTTT.

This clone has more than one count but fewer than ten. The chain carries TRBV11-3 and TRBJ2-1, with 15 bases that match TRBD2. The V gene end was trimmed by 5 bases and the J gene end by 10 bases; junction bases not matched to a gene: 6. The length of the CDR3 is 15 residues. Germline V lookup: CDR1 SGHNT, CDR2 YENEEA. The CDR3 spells CASSGTGTSGGEQFF. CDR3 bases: TGTGCCAGCAGCGGTACCGGGACTAGCGGGGGGGAGCAGTTCTTC.

The CDR3 nucleotides read TGTGCCAGTGTAGGGGAGGGAGAAGTCTCTGGAAACACCATATATTTT. Translating it yields CASVGEGEVSGNTIYF. This sequence joins TRBV7-8 and TRBJ1-3; perhaps TRBD1 as D (5 bases). Germline loops: CDR1 SGHVS, CDR2 FQNEAQ. V shed 9 bases and J shed 0 bases, with 18 bases lying between them. This CDR3 comprises 16 residues.

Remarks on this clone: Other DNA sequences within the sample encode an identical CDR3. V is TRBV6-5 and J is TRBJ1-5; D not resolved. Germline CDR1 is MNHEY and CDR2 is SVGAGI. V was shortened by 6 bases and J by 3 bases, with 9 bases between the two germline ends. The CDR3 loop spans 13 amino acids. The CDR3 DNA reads TGTGCCAGCAGCTCCAGATTCAATCAGCCCCAGCATTTT. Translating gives CASSSRFNQPQHF.

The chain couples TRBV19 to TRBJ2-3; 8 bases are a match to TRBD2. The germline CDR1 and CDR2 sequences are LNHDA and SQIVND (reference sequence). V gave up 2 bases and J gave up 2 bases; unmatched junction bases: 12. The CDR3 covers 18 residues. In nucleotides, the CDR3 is TGTGCCAGTAGTATACCGGGGGGGCCGGGGGGAACCACAGATACGCAGTATTTT. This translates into CASSIPGGPGGTTDTQYF.

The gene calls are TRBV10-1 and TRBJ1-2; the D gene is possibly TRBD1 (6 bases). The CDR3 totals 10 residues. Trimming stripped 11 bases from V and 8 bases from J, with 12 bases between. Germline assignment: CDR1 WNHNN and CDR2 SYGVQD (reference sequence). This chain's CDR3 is CAGTGKGYTF. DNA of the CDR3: TGCGCCGGAACAGGGAAAGGCTACACCTTC.

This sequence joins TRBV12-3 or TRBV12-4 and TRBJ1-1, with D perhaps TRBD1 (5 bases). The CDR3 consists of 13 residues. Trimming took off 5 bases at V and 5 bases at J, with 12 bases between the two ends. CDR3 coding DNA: TGTGCCAGCAGTATAAGACAGTTTACTGAAGCTTTCTTT. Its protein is CASSIRQFTEAFF.

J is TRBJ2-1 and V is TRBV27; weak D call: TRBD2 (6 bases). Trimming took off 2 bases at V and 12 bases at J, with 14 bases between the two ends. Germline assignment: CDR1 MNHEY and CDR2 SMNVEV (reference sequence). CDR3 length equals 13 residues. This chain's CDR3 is CASSLGGPSGQFF. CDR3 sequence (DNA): TGTGCCAGCAGTTTAGGAGGGCCTTCGGGGCAGTTCTTC.

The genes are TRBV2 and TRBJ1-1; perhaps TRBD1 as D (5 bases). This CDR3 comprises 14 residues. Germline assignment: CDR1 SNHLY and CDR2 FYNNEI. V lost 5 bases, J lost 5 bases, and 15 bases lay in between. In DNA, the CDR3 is TGTGCCAGCAGTCCCCAGGGATACGTGACTGAAGCTTTCTTT. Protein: CASSPQGYVTEAFF.

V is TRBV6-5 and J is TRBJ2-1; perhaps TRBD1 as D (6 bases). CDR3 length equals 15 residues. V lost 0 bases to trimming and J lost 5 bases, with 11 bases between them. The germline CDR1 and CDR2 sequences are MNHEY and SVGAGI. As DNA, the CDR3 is TGTGCCAGCAGTTACTCAAATAGGGACAACAATGAGCAGTTCTTC. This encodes CASSYSNRDNNEQFF.

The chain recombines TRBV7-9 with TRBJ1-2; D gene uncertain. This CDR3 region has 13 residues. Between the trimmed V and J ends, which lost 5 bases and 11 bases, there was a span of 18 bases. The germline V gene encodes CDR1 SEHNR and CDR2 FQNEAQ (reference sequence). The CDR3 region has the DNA TGTGCCAGCAGCATTACCACAAGGTTCCGGTACACCTTC. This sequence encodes CASSITTRFRYTF. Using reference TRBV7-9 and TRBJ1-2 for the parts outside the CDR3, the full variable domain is DTGVSQNPRHKITKRGQNVTFRCDPISEHNRLYWYRQTLGQGPEFLTYFQNEAQLEKSRLLSDRFSAERPKGSFSTLEIQRTEQGDSAMYLCASSITTRFRYTFGSGTRLTVV.

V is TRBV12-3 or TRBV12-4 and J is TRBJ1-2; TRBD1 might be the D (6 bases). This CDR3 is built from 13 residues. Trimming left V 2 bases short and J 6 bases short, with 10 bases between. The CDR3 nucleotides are TGTGCCAGCAGTTTAACGCAGGGGCATGGCTACACCTTC. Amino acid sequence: CASSLTQGHGYTF.

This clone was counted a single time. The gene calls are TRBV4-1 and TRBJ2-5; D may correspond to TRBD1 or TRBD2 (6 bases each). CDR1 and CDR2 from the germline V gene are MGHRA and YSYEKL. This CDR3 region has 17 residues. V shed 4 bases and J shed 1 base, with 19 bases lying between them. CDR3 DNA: TGCGCCAGCAGCCGAGCAGCCAACGGGGGCCTCCAAGAGACCCAGTACTTC. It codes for CASSRAANGGLQETQYF.

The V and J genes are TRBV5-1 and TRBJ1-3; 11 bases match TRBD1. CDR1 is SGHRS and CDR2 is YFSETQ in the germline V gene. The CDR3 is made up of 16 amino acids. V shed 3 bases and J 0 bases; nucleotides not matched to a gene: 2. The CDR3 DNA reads TGCGCCAGCAGCTCTGGGACAGGGGGCTCTGGAAACACCATATATTTT. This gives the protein CASSSGTGGSGNTIYF.

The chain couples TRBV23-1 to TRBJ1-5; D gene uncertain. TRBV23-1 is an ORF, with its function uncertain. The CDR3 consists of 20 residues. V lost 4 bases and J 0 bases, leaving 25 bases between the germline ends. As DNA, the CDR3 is TGCGCCAGCAGTCTCGGACTAAGACTGATCCCCAATTATAGCAATCAGCCCCAGCATTTT. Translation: CASSLGLRLIPNYSNQPQHF.